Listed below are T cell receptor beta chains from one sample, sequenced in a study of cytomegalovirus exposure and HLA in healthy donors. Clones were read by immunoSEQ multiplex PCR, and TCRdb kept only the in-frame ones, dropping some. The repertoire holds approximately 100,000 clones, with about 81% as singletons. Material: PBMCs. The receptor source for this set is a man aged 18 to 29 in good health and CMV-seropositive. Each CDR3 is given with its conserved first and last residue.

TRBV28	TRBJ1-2	CASSHPQGFHGYTF
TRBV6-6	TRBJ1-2	CASESSGIGYGYTF
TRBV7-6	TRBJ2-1	CASSLLAGGLSEQFF
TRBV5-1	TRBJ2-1	CASSLVSGGPDEQFF
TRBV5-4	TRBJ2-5	CASSSRDRQETQYF
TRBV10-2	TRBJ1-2	CASSEVVGGGGYTF
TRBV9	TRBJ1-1	CASSPGTGVGDTEAFF
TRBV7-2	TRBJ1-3	CASSPKGSSSGNTIYF
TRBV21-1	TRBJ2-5	CASSTGQGERETQYF
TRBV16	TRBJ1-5	CASSPITDTVEGRTRPQHF
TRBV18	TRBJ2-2	CASSPSRATGELFF
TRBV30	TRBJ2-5	CAWTRDAETQYF
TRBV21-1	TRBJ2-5	CASSSRDMTQVGMEREETQYF
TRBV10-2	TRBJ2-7	CASSDEGYYEQYF
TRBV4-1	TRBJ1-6	CASSQVERQGSPLHF
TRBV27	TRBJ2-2	CASSTRDRGLISNTGELFF
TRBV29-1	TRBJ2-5	CSVEWPGGRETQYF
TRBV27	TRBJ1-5	CASSNIPSGRQPQHF
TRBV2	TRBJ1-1	CARQRQGNTEAFF
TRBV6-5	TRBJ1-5	CASSRGQTNQPQHF
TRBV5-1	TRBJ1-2	CASSFRDRGYGYTF
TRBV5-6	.	CASSPRQASYEQYF
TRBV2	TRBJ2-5	CASTFQETQYF
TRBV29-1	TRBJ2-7	CSVGQGPSYEQYF
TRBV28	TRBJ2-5	CASSFSFRTSGENQETQYF
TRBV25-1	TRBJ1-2	CASSGDTDFGYTF
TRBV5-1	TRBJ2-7	CASSSLGQQYF
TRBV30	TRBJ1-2	CAWSPSDRAYGYTF
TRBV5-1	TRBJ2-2	CASGPTNTGELFF
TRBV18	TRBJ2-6	CASSDRAPGANVLTF
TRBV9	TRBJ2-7	CASSPGSGGYYEQYF
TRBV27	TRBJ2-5	CASSSPGSQETQYF
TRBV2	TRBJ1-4	CASSADRLREKLFF
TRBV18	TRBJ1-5	CASSPLQGNQPQHF
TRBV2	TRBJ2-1	CASRTNGTAYNEQFF
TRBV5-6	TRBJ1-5	CASSQQGRLDSNQPQHF
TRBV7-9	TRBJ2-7	CASSPGLALYEQYF
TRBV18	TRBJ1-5	CASSGGQGGYQPQHF
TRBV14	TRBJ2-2	CASSPTFWTGGTGELFF
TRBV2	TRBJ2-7	CASSYRGASEKHEQYF
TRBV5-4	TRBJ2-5	CASSLLFGAEQETQYF